The rows below give T cell receptor beta chains drawn from one sample of a study of radiotherapy plus CTLA-4 blockade in lung cancer. The repertoire was sequenced with immunoSEQ multiplex PCR; TCRdb's copy has only in-frame clones and lacks some. The sample consists of 55,000 to 80,000 clones, about 72% of them appearing once. The specimen was peripheral blood, collected from a patient treated with radiotherapy plus ipilimumab. The receptors come from a human donor with non-small cell lung cancer who had a complete response to radiotherapy plus ipilimumab. Both conserved end residues are part of each CDR3. D genes are given only for firm matches. Size is omitted from some rows. Given values are once, few, many or a class for expanded clones.

J,V,D,size,CDR3,DNA
TRBJ1-2,TRBV7-2,-,-,CASSRDGNFNYGYTF,TGTGCCAGCAGCCGGGACGGAAACTTCAACTATGGCTACACCTTC
TRBJ2-1,TRBV30,-,few,CAWSVVGNEQFF,TGTGCCTGGAGTGTGGTAGGCAATGAGCAGTTCTTC
TRBJ2-2,TRBV2,-,-,CASSDDTGELFF,TGTGCCAGCAGTGATGACACCGGGGAGCTGTTTTTT
TRBJ1-2,TRBV5-4,-,-,CASSLWGGQYGYTF,TGTGCCAGCAGCTTGTGGGGGGGGCAGTATGGCTACACCTTC
TRBJ2-1,TRBV5-6,-,once,CASSSGNEQFF,TGTGCCAGCAGCTCTGGGAATGAGCAGTTCTTC
TRBJ1-1,TRBV19,-,-,CASSTEPRQRNTEAFF,TGTGCCAGTAGTACTGAACCTCGACAGAGGAACACTGAAGCTTTCTTT
TRBJ1-1,TRBV12-5,-,-,CASGLGRTIMNTEAFF,TGTGCTAGTGGTTTAGGCAGGACCATCATGAACACTGAAGCTTTCTTT
TRBJ2-7,TRBV29-1,TRBD1,-,CSVAGTAAYEQYF,TGCAGCGTTGCCGGGACAGCCGCCTACGAGCAGTACTTC
TRBJ1-6,TRBV11-2,-,few,CASLPSGANSPLHF,TGTGCCAGCCTTCCCTCGGGGGCGAATTCACCCCTCCACTTT
TRBJ1-4,TRBV18,-,few,CASSLGGNEKLFF,TGTGCCAGCTCACTGGGTGGAAATGAAAAACTGTTTTTT
TRBJ1-3,TRBV15,TRBD1,-,CATSRADRGRNTIYF,TGTGCCACCAGCAGGGCCGACAGGGGCAGAAACACCATATATTTT
TRBJ1-4,TRBV12-5,TRBD1,few,CASGLGQGGEKLFF,TGTGCTAGTGGCTTGGGACAGGGAGGTGAAAAACTGTTTTTT
TRBJ2-4,TRBV4-1,-,-,CASSPQQFEAKNIQYF,TGCGCCAGCAGCCCCCAGCAGTTTGAGGCCAAAAACATTCAGTACTTC
TRBJ2-3,TRBV7-2,-,-,CASSPRALGDTQYF,TGTGCCAGCAGCCCGCGGGCCCTCGGGGATACGCAGTATTTT
TRBJ2-1,TRBV11-3,TRBD2,-,CASSARLAYNEQFF,TGTGCCAGCAGCGCGCGACTAGCGTACAATGAGCAGTTCTTC
TRBJ2-3,TRBV9,TRBD2,-,CASSPGVAGITDTQYF,TGTGCCAGCAGCCCAGGGGTAGCGGGGATCACAGATACGCAGTATTTT
TRBJ2-5,TRBV5-4,TRBD2,-,CASSLASGGAGETQYF,TGTGCCAGCAGCTTGGCTAGCGGGGGGGCCGGAGAGACCCAGTACTTC
TRBJ2-1,TRBV5-1,-,-,CASTSSGMTYNEQFF,TGCGCCAGCACCTCCAGCGGAATGACCTACAATGAGCAGTTCTTC
TRBJ1-1,TRBV18,-,-,CASSMTEDTEAFF,TGTGCCAGCTCAATGACAGAGGACACTGAAGCTTTCTTT
TRBJ1-2,TRBV6-1,-,-,CASSVPRGRGYGYTF,TGTGCCAGCAGTGTTCCCAGGGGTAGGGGCTATGGCTACACCTTC
TRBJ1-2,TRBV27,TRBD1,-,CASSTNGQGIHSGYTF,TGTGCCAGCAGTACGAACGGACAGGGGATTCACTCTGGCTACACCTTC
TRBJ1-2,TRBV30,TRBD1,once,CAWSARYQGTGHYGYTF,TGTGCCTGGAGTGCGAGATACCAAGGGACAGGGCACTATGGCTACACCTTC
TRBJ1-1,TRBV11-3,-,-,CASSLTGIANTEAFF,TGTGCCAGCAGCTTAACAGGGATAGCGAACACTGAAGCTTTCTTT
TRBJ1-5,TRBV5-5,-,-,CASSLQGGNQPQHF,TGTGCCAGCAGCCTACAGGGAGGTAATCAGCCCCAGCATTTT
TRBJ1-2,TRBV7-9,-,few,CASSPLEGLRFGYTF,TGTGCCAGCAGCCCTCTCGAGGGACTTAGGTTTGGCTACACCTTC
TRBJ2-5,TRBV5-6,-,-,CASSWISRWETQYF,TGTGCCAGCAGCTGGATTTCTCGATGGGAGACCCAGTACTTC
TRBJ2-2,TRBV4-1,-,-,CASSPPGELFF,TGCGCCAGCAGCCCCCCCGGGGAGCTGTTTTTT
TRBJ1-2,TRBV2,TRBD1,-,CASIEWDRSNYGYTF,TGTGCCAGCATCGAATGGGACAGGTCTAACTATGGCTACACCTTC
TRBJ2-6,TRBV5-5,TRBD1,-,CASSGTGAGANVLTF,TGTGCCAGCAGCGGGACAGGGGCAGGGGCCAACGTCCTGACTTTC
TRBJ1-2,TRBV5-8,-,-,CASSFTSGTVYGYTF,TGTGCCAGCAGCTTCACTTCCGGAACAGTCTATGGCTACACCTTC